Shown below are 16 T cell receptor beta chains from a single sample sequenced in a study of blood T cell repertoires in COVID-19. Only in-frame clones appear in the TCRdb table, and some are missing; sequencing was by immunoSEQ multiplex PCR. The repertoire holds around 70,000 clones, with 65% to 90% as singletons. The material sequenced was peripheral blood. These receptors came from a man older than 75 with acute or convalescent COVID-19.

This clone occurred once. CDR3 in DNA: TGTGCCAGCAGCTCCGGAGGGGTCTACGAGCAGTACTTC. Protein sequence: CASSSGGVYEQYF. J is TRBJ2-7 and V is TRBV5-4; tentative D call: TRBD2 (6 bases). CDR1 is SGHNT and CDR2 is YYREEE in the germline V gene (reference sequence). Trimming left V 3 bases short and J 3 bases short, with 10 bases between. This CDR3 has 13 amino acids.

The genes are TRBV28 and TRBJ2-5; 10 bases are shared with TRBD2. V lost 7 bases to trimming and J lost 5 bases; unmatched junction nucleotides: 16. CDR1 and CDR2 (germline): MDHEN, SYDVKM. This CDR3 spans 17 amino acids. The CDR3 loop reads CASTLIPPTSGIETQYF. The CDR3 DNA sequence: TGTGCCAGCACCTTAATCCCGCCCACTAGCGGGATTGAGACCCAGTACTTC.

The chain carries TRBV9 and TRBJ2-5; 9 bases align to TRBD2. The germline V gene encodes CDR1 SGDLS and CDR2 YYNGEE. CDR3 size: 18 residues. V lost 0 bases and J lost 2; bases outside the gene matches: 11. CDR3 region: CASSVGGRASGAQETQYF. For the CDR3, the DNA is TGTGCCAGCAGCGTAGGGGGTAGGGCTAGCGGGGCGCAAGAGACCCAGTACTTC.

This clone turned up a few times. CDR3 nucleotide sequence: TGTGCCAGCAGCTTAGAAGGGGCAAGTAAAGCTTTCTTT. Translating it yields CASSLEGASKAFF. The rearrangement joins TRBV11-2 to TRBJ1-1, with a possible D match to TRBD1 (5 bases). This CDR3 region has 13 residues. The V and J ends lost 0 bases and 9 bases respectively, with 11 bases between them. Per germline, CDR1 SGHAT and CDR2 FQNNGV.

The CDR3 nucleotides read TGTGCCAGCAGCTTGGCAAGTGAGGTAATAGCGGCCCTCTACGAGCAGTACTTC. As protein: CASSLASEVIAALYEQYF. The chain joins TRBV5-4 to TRBJ2-7; D is perhaps TRBD2 (6 bases). The CDR3 contains 18 residues. Deletions cut 0 bases from V and 3 bases from J, with 22 bases between. Germline-derived CDR1 and CDR2 are SGHNT and YYREEE (reference sequence).

The rearrangement links TRBV30 to TRBJ1-5, with 8 bases aligning to TRBD1. CDR3 size: 14 residues. CDR1 and CDR2 from the germline V gene are GTSNPN and SVGIG (reference sequence). J gave up 5 bases and V 1 base, and 4 bases lay outside the gene matches. The DNA of the CDR3 is TGTGCCTGGAGTGCAACAGGGGGGGATCAGCCCCAGCATTTT. Amino acid sequence: CAWSATGGDQPQHF.

The chain joins TRBV11-2 to TRBJ2-1; TRBD1 agrees at 9 bases. There are 15 residues in the CDR3. Germline V lookup: CDR1 SGHAT, CDR2 FQNNGV. Losses at the gene ends were 4 bases for V and 6 bases for J; bases not matched to a gene: 7. The CDR3 sequence: CASSSGQGRGNEQFF. The DNA for the CDR3 is TGTGCCAGCAGCTCCGGACAGGGGAGAGGCAATGAGCAGTTCTTC.

This clone was picked up a small number of times. The V gene is TRBV19, the J gene TRBJ1-1; 9 positions agree with TRBD1. The ends lost 5 bases at V and 2 bases at J; junction bases unmatched: 9. The CDR3 sequence is 16 residues long. From germline, CDR1 is LNHDA and CDR2 SQIVND (reference sequence). The CDR3: CASSATVGQGNTEAFF. The CDR3 bases are TGTGCCAGTAGTGCTACCGTGGGACAGGGAAACACTGAAGCTTTCTTT.

This clone was found once. The rearrangement joins TRBV19 to TRBJ1-2; 8 bases align to TRBD1. The length of the CDR3 is 14 residues. Losses at the gene ends were 7 bases for V and 2 bases for J; bases not matched to a gene: 6. Germline V gives CDR1 LNHDA, CDR2 SQIVND (reference sequence). This CDR3 reads CASTQGALNYGYTF. CDR3 sequence (DNA): TGTGCCAGTACGCAGGGGGCGCTGAACTATGGCTACACCTTC.

The gene calls are TRBV3-1 (or the pseudogene TRBV3-2) and TRBJ2-5; TRBD2 is a possible D gene (7 bases). Germline V gives CDR1 LGHDT, CDR2 YNNKEL (reference sequence). The CDR3 loop spans 15 amino acids. V gave up 9 bases and J gave up 4 bases, with 21 bases separating them. CDR3 DNA: TGTGCCAGTGGGGTTAGCGCCGGGGGGCCAGAGACCCAGTACTTC. Amino acid sequence: CASGVSAGGPETQYF.

The chain is built from TRBV7-8 and TRBJ2-2; 7 bases map to TRBD1. Germline trimming cut 4 bases from V and 7 bases from J; bases unmatched to any gene: 6. This CDR3 region has 14 residues. The germline V gene has CDR1 SGHVS and CDR2 FQNEAQ. CDR3 loop: CASSYRGQDGELFF. The DNA of the CDR3 is TGTGCCAGCAGCTACAGGGGTCAGGACGGGGAGCTGTTTTTT. Supplemented by reference TRBV7-8 and TRBJ2-2, the full variable domain reads GAGVSQSPRYKVAKRGQDVALRCDPISGHVSLFWYQQALGQGPEFLTYFQNEAQLDKSGLPSDRFFAERPEGSVSTLKIQRTQQEDSAVYLCASSYRGQDGELFFGEGSRLTVL.

The V and J genes are TRBV5-1 and TRBJ2-5; 10 bases fit TRBD2. Unmatched junction bases numbered 8, after V lost 6 bases and J lost 6 bases. CDR3 length: 14 residues. Looked up from germline, CDR1 is SGHRS and CDR2 is YFSETQ. CDR3 DNA sequence: TGCGCCAGCACCCTGGGGACTAGCGTTCAGACCCAGTACTTC. As protein: CASTLGTSVQTQYF.

The V call is TRBV7-3, the J call TRBJ2-7, with a possible D match to TRBD1 (5 bases). CDR1 is SGHTA, CDR2 FQGTGA, per germline. This CDR3 comprises 14 residues. V gave up 5 bases and J gave up 4 bases, with 15 bases separating them. In DNA, the CDR3 is TGTGCCAGCAGCCAGGCAGGGTCGGGTTACGAGCAGTACTTC. It yields the protein CASSQAGSGYEQYF.

The chain employs TRBV5-1 and TRBJ2-1; the match to TRBD2 covers 10 bases. The CDR3 totals 17 residues. In germline, CDR1 is SGHRS, CDR2 YFSETQ. V was pared by 0 bases and J by 0 bases, with 3 bases of the junction left unmatched. CDR3 residues: CASSLEASGSSYNEQFF. In nucleotides, the CDR3 is TGCGCCAGCAGCTTGGAGGCTAGCGGGAGCTCCTACAATGAGCAGTTCTTC.

The chain has TRBV6-5 and TRBJ2-4; a possible D gene is TRBD1 (6 bases). The CDR3 loop spans 15 amino acids. The V end lost 0 bases, the J end lost 6 bases, and 12 bases lay between the germline ends. The V gene's germline CDR1 is MNHEY and CDR2 SVGAGI. The CDR3 is CASSYSWDTINIQYF. CDR3 bases: TGTGCCAGCAGTTACTCGTGGGACACCATAAACATTCAGTACTTC.

This clone was observed a single time. The rearrangement joins TRBV7-2 to TRBJ1-5; D perhaps matches TRBD1 (5 bases). Trimming left V 5 bases short and J 0 bases short, with 11 bases between. CDR1 and CDR2 (germline): SGHTA, FQGNSA. This CDR3 region has 15 residues. CDR3 in amino acids: CASSLSTASNQPQHF. The CDR3 nucleotides read TGTGCCAGCAGCCTTTCGACAGCTAGCAATCAGCCCCAGCATTTT. The full variable domain, rest sourced from reference TRBV7-2 and TRBJ1-5, is GAGVSQSPSNKVTEKGKDVELRCDPISGHTALYWYRQSLGQGLEFLIYFQGNSAPDKSGLPSDRFSAERTGGSVSTLTIQRTQQEDSAVYLCASSLSTASNQPQHFGDGTRLSIL.